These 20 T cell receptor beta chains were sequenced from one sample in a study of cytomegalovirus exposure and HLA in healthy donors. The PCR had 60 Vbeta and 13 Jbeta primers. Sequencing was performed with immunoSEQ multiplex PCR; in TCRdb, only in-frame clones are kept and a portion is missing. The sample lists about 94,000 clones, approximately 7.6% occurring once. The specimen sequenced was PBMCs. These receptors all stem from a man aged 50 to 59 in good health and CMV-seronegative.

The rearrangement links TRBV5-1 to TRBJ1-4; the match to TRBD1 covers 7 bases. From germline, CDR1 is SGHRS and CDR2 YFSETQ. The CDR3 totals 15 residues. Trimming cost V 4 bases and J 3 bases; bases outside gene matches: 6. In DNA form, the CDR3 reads TGCGCCAGCAGCGAGGGACAGCTTGCTAATGAAAAACTGTTTTTT. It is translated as CASSEGQLANEKLFF.

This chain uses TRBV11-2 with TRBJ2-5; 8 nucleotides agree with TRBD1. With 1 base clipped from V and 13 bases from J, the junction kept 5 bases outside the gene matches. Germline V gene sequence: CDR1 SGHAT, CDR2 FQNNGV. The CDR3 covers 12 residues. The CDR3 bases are TGTGCCAGCAGCTTAGCCTCGGACAGGGCGTACTTC. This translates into CASSLASDRAYF.

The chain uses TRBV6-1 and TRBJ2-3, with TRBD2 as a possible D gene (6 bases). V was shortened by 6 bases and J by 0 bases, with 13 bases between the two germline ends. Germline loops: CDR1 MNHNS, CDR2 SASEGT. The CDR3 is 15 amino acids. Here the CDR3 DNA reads TGTGCCAGCAGAAGGGGACTCCAAAGCACAGATACGCAGTATTTT. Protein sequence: CASRRGLQSTDTQYF.

The CDR3 DNA reads as TGTGCCAGCAGTCTCACGCAGGGGGCCAATCAGCCCCAGCATTTT. Its protein product is CASSLTQGANQPQHF. The gene calls are TRBV6-1 and TRBJ1-5; TRBD1 agrees at 8 bases. Germline V lookup: CDR1 MNHNS, CDR2 SASEGT. V trimming: 5 bases; J trimming: 3 bases; junction bases outside the gene matches: 6. CDR3 length: 15 amino acids.

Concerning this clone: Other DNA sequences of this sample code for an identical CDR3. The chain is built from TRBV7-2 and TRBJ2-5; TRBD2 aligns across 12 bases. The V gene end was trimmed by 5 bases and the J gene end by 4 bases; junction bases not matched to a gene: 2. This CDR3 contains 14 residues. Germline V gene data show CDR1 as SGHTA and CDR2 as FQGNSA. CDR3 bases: TGTGCCAGCAGCCTGGGACTAGCGGGAGAGACCCAGTACTTC. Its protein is CASSLGLAGETQYF.

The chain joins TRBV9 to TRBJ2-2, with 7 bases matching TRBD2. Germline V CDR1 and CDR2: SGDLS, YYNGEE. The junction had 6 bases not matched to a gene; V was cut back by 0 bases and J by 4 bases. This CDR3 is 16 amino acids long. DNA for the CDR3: TGTGCCAGCAGCGTAGTTGTCGGGGGGACCACCGGGGAGCTGTTTTTT. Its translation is CASSVVVGGTTGELFF.

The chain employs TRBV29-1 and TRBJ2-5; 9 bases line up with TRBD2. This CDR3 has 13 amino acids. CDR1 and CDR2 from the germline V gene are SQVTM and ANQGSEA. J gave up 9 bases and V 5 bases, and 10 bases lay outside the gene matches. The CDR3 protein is CSVRAGGFWSQYF. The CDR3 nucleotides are TGCAGCGTTCGGGCGGGGGGGTTTTGGTCCCAGTACTTC.

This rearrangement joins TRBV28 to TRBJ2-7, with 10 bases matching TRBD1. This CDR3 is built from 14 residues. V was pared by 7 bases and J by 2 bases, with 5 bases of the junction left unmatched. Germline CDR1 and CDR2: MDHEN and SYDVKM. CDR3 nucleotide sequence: TGTGCCAGCAAAAGGGACAGGGGCCCCTACGAGCAGTACTTC. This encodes CASKRDRGPYEQYF.

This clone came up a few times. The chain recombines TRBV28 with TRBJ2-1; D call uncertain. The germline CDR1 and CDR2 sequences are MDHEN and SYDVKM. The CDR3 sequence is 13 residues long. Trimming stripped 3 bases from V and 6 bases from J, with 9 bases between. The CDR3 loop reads CASSFRVFNEQFF. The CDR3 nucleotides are TGTGCCAGCAGTTTCCGGGTGTTCAATGAGCAGTTCTTC.

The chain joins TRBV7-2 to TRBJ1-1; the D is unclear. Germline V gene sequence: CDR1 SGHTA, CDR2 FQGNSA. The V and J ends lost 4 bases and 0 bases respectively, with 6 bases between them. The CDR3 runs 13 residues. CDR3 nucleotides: TGTGCCAGCAGCTATTCAGTGAACACTGAAGCTTTCTTT. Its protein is CASSYSVNTEAFF.

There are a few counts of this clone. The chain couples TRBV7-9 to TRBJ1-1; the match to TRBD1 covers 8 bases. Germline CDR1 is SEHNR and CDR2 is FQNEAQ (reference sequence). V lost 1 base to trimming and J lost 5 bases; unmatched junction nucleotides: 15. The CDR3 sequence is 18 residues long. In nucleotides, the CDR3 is TGTGCCAGCAGCTTAGTTCCCCTCGGACAGGGAAGGGATACTGAAGCTTTCTTT. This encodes CASSLVPLGQGRDTEAFF.

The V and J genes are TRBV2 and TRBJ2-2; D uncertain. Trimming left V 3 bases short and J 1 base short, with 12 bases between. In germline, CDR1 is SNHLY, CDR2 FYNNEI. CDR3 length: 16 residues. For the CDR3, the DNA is TGTGCCAGCAGTGATGAGGCGCTAGGGAACACCGGGGAGCTGTTTTTT. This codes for CASSDEALGNTGELFF.

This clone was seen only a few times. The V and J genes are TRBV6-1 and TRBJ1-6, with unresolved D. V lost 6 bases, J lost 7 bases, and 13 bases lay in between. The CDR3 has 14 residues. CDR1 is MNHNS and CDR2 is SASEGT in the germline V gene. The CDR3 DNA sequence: TGTGCCAGCAGAGATTTCGGGAGGAATTCACCCCTCCACTTT. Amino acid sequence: CASRDFGRNSPLHF.

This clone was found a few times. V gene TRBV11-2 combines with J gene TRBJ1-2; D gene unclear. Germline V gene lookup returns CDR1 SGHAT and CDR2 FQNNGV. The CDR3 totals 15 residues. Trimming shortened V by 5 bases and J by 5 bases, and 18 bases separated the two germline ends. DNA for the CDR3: TGTGCCAGCAGCGGAACTAGCTCTAGGGCTTATGGCTACACCTTC. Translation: CASSGTSSRAYGYTF.

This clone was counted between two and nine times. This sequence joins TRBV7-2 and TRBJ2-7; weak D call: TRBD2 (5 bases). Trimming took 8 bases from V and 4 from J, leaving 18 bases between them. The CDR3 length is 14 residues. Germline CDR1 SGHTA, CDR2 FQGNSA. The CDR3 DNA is TGTGCCAGCTCCGAGGGCCTAGGCCCTTACGAGCAGTACTTC. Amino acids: CASSEGLGPYEQYF.

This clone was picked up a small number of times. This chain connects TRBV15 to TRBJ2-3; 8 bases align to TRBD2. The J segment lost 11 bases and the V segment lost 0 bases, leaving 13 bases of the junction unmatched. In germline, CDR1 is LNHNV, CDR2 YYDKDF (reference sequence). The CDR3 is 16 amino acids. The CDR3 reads CATSRDVREDPFGQYF. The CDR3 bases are TGTGCCACCAGCAGAGATGTGCGGGAGGACCCTTTTGGGCAGTATTTT.

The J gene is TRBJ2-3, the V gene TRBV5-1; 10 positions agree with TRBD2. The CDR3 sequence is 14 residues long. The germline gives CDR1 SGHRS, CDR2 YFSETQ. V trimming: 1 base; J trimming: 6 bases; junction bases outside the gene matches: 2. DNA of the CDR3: TGCGCCAGCAGCTTGACGACTAGCGGGGATACGCAGTATTTT. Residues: CASSLTTSGDTQYF.

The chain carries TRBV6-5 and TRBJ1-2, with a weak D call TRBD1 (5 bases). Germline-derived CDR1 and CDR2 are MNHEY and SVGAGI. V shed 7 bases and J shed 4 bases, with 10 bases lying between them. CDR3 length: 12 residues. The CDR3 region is CASTSGGYGYTF. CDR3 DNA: TGTGCCAGCACCTCGGGGGGCTATGGCTACACCTTC.

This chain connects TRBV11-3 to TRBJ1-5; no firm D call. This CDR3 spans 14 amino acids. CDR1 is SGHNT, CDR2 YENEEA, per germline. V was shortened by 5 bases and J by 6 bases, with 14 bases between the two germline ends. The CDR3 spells CASSDKGSSQPQHF. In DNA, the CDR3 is TGTGCCAGCAGCGACAAAGGTAGTTCTCAGCCCCAGCATTTT.

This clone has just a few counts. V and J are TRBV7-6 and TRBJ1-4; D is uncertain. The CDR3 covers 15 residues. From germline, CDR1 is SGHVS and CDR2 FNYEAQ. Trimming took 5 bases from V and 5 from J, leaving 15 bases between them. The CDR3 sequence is CASSDRLSLNEKLFF. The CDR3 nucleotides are TGTGCCAGCAGCGACCGACTCTCTCTAAATGAAAAACTGTTTTTT.